This T cell receptor (beta chain) is from a study of control samples from healthy donors and cancer patients. The germline V gene encodes CDR1 LNHDA and CDR2 SQIVND (reference sequence). The CDR3 runs to 14 residues. V lost 0 bases and J 7 bases, leaving 12 bases between the germline ends. Generated by immunoSEQ multiplex PCR, the TCRdb table keeps only in-frame clones and is missing some. Here the sample spans about 75,000 clones, more than 80% being singletons. Sequencing was carried out using blood. The source is a man in his fifties or sixties in good health. The rearrangement joins TRBV19 to TRBJ1-2; no firm D call. CDR3 in DNA: TGTGCCAGTAGTATAGACGGGCCTACTATTGGCTACACCTTC. Translated: CASSIDGPTIGYTF.